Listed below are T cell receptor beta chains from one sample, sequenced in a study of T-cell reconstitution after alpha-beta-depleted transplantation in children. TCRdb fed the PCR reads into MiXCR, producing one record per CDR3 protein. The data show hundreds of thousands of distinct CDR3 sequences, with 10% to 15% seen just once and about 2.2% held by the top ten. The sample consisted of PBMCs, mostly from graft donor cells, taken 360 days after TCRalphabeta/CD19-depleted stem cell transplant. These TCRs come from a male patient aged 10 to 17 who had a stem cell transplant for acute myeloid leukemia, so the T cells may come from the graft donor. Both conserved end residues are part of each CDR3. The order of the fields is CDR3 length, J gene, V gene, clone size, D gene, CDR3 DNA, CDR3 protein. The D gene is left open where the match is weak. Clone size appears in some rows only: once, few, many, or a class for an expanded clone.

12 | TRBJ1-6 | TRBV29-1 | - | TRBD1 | TGCAGCGCACGGGACAGGAATTCACCCCTCCACTTT | CSARDRNSPLHF
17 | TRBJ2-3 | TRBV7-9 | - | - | TGTGCCAGCAGCTTAGCGCTAGCGACCCCATCGGCAGATACGCAGTATTTT | CASSLALATPSADTQYF
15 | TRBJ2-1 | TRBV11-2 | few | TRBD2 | TGTGCCAGCAGCACCGGGACTATCTCCTACAATGAGCAGTTCTTC | CASSTGTISYNEQFF
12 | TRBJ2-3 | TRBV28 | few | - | TGTGCCAGCAGTTTATTAGAGTCTACGCAGTATTTT | CASSLLESTQYF
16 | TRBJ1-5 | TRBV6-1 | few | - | TGTGCCAGCAGTCCTGGGACCCAGTATAGCAATCAGCCCCAGCATTTT | CASSPGTQYSNQPQHF
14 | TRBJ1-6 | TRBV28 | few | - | TGTGCCAGCAGTTTGTCAGGGTGGGGTTCACCCCTCCACTTT | CASSLSGWGSPLHF
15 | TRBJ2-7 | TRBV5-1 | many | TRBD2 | TGCGCCAGCAGCTTGGTAGCTAGCGGGGCCTACGAGCAGTACTTC | CASSLVASGAYEQYF
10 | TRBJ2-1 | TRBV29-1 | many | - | TGCAGCGTTGCGGGCAATGAGCAGTTCTTC | CSVAGNEQFF
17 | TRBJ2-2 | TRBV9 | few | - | TGTGCCAGCAGCGTGCCCTCTGGACTGGTGGGGACCGGGGAGCTGTTTTTT | CASSVPSGLVGTGELFF
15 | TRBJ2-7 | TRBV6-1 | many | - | TGTGCCAGCAACCCAGGTATGGGGTACACCTACGAGCAGTACTTC | CASNPGMGYTYEQYF
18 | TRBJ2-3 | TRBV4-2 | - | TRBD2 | TGTGCCAGCAGCCAAGATCTCGGGCGGGAGTGGGGCACAGATACGCAGTATTTT | CASSQDLGREWGTDTQYF
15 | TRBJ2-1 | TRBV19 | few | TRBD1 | TGTGCCACCTCAGAGGACAGGGAGACCTACAATGAGCAGTTCTTC | CATSEDRETYNEQFF
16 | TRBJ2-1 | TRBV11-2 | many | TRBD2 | TGTGCCAGCAGCTTAGGGGGACTACCCGGGAGGTGGGAGCAGTTCTTC | CASSLGGLPGRWEQFF
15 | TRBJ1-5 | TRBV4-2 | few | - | TGTGCCAGCAGCCAAGGAGGAGATGGGAGTCAGCCCCAGCATTTT | CASSQGGDGSQPQHF
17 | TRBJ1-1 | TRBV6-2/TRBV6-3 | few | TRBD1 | TGTGCCAGCAGTTACTCGAGACAGGGGGCAGTATGGACTGAAGCTTTCTTT | CASSYSRQGAVWTEAFF
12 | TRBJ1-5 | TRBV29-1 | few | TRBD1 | TGCAGCGTTGGACAGGGTGGTCAGCCCCAGCATTTT | CSVGQGGQPQHF
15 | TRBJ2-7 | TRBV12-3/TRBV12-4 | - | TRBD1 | TGTGCCAGCAGTTCCTGGACAGGGTATTCCTACGAGCAGTACTTC | CASSSWTGYSYEQYF
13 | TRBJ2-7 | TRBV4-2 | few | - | TGTGCCAGCAGCCAAGAACTGGGTGGCGAGCAGTACTTC | CASSQELGGEQYF
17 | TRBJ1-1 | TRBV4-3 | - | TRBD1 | TGCGCCAGCAGCCATCAGGGGACAGGGGGAACGAACACTGAAGCTTTCTTT | CASSHQGTGGTNTEAFF
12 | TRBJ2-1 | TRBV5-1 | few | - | TGCGCCAGCAGCTTGATTCTCAATGAGCAGTTCTTC | CASSLILNEQFF
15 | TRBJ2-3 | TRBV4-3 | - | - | TGCGCCAGCAGCCAAGATCTGGGGAGCACAGATACGCAGTATTTT | CASSQDLGSTDTQYF
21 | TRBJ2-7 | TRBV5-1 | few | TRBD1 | TGCGCCAGCAGCACCCGGGACAGGGAACTTTTTATTGGCGGGATAGATGGCGAGCAGTACTTC | CASSTRDRELFIGGIDGEQYF
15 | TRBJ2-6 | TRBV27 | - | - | TGTGCCAGCAGTTGGGGGGTATCTGGGGCCAACGTCCTGACTTTC | CASSWGVSGANVLTF
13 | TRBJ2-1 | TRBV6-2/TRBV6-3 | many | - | TGTGCCACCGCCGGGACGCCCTACAATGAGCAGTTCTTC | CATAGTPYNEQFF
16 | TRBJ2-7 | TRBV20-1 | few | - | TGCAGTGCCCCTAATGTAGTGGCGGAATCCCCCTACGAGCAGTACTTC | CSAPNVVAESPYEQYF
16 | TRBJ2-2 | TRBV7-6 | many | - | TGTGCCAGCAGCGGGACCGCGTTGGTCGCCACCGGGGAGCTGTTTTTT | CASSGTALVATGELFF
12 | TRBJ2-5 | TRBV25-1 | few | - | TGTGCCAGCATGTTGGCTTGGGGGACCCAGTACTTC | CASMLAWGTQYF
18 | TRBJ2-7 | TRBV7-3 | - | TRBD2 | TGTGCCAGCAGCCCCCCGGGACTAGCGGGTTCCGGTCGGAACGAGCAGTACTTC | CASSPPGLAGSGRNEQYF
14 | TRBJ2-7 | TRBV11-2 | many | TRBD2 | TGCGCCAGCAGCCCGACTAGCGGGAGCTATGAGCAGTACTTC | CASSPTSGSYEQYF
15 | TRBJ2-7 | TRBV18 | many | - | TGTGCCAGCTCACCACCTTGGTCAGGGCGCTACGAGCAGTACTTC | CASSPPWSGRYEQYF
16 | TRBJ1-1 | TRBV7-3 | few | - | TGTGCCAGCAGGTGGATGGGGGGCGAGGGTGGCACTGAAGCTTTCTTT | CASRWMGGEGGTEAFF
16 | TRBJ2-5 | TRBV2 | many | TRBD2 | TGTGCCAGCAGCTACGGACTAGCTGCTCAAGGAGAGACCCAGTACTTC | CASSYGLAAQGETQYF
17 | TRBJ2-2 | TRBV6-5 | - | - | TGTGCCAGCAGTTACGTGGTCGGGGGCTCGAACACCGGGGAGCTGTTTTTT | CASSYVVGGSNTGELFF
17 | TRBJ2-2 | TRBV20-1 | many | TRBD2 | TGCAGTGCTAGAGGTTCTAGCGGGAGGGCGGTCACCGGGGAGCTGTTTTTT | CSARGSSGRAVTGELFF
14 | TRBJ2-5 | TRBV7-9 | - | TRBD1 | TGTGCCAGCAGCTTACCTAGGGTGGACAGGGAACCGTACTTC | CASSLPRVDREPYF
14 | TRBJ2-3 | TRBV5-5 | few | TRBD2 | TGTGCCAGCAGCGGACGGACTAGTGTAGATACGCAGTATTTT | CASSGRTSVDTQYF
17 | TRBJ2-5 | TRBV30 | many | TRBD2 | TGTGCCTGGAGTTATCGAGGGGGGACTAGCGTCATGAAGACCCAGTACTTC | CAWSYRGGTSVMKTQYF
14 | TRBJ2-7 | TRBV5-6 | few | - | TGTGCCAGCAGCTTGGTGCAGGGGACCTACGAGCAGTACTTC | CASSLVQGTYEQYF
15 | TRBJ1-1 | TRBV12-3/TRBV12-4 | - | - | TGTGCCAGCAGTTTAACACGGACACTGAACACTGAAGCTTTCTTT | CASSLTRTLNTEAFF